Listed below are T cell receptor beta chains from one sample, sequenced in a study of cytomegalovirus exposure and HLA in healthy donors. Clones were sequenced by immunoSEQ multiplex PCR, and TCRdb holds only the in-frame ones, with some missing. The sample carries around 53,000 clones, just under 85% recorded once. Input material: PBMCs. Receptors were obtained from a man aged 45-60 years in good health and CMV-seronegative. CDR3s include the opening cysteine and the closing phenylalanine or tryptophan. Each record gives: V gene, J gene, clone size, D gene, CDR3 DNA, CDR3 protein. The D gene is left open where the match is weak. Part of the rows lack a size; the others show once, few, many or a class for expanded clones.

V gene: TRBV7-9; J gene: TRBJ1-1; clone size: NA; D gene: TRBD1; CDR3 DNA: TGTGCCAGCACACGACAGGGGTTGAACACTGAAGCTTTCTTT; CDR3 protein: CASTRQGLNTEAFF
V gene: TRBV7-3; J gene: TRBJ1-1; clone size: NA; D gene: NA; CDR3 DNA: TGTGCCAGCAGCTTTGGCGGGGCCACTGAAGCTTTCTTT; CDR3 protein: CASSFGGATEAFF
V gene: TRBV2; J gene: TRBJ1-2; clone size: NA; D gene: NA; CDR3 DNA: TGTGCCAGCAGTGGCAGGAACTATGGCTACACCTTC; CDR3 protein: CASSGRNYGYTF
V gene: TRBV29-1; J gene: TRBJ2-5; clone size: once; D gene: TRBD1; CDR3 DNA: TGCAGCGTTGACAGGGGGACAGACCAAGAGACCCAGTACTTC; CDR3 protein: CSVDRGTDQETQYF
V gene: TRBV5-4; J gene: TRBJ2-5; clone size: NA; D gene: NA; CDR3 DNA: TGTGCCAGCAGCTCAGCTACAGAACTCCAAGAGACCCAGTACTTC; CDR3 protein: CASSSATELQETQYF
V gene: TRBV29-1; J gene: TRBJ2-7; clone size: NA; D gene: TRBD1; CDR3 DNA: TGCAGCGTCCCCGGGACAGCAACCTACGAGCAGTACTTC; CDR3 protein: CSVPGTATYEQYF
V gene: TRBV18; J gene: TRBJ1-1; clone size: NA; D gene: NA; CDR3 DNA: TGTGCCAGCTCACTCGAACTTTTGAACACTGAAGCTTTCTTT; CDR3 protein: CASSLELLNTEAFF
V gene: TRBV15; J gene: TRBJ2-1; clone size: NA; D gene: TRBD1; CDR3 DNA: TGTGCCACCAGCGTGGGACAGATGACTCTCAATGAGCAGTTCTTC; CDR3 protein: CATSVGQMTLNEQFF
V gene: TRBV2; J gene: TRBJ1-1; clone size: NA; D gene: TRBD1; CDR3 DNA: TGTGCCAGCAAAACAGGGGGCGCGAACACTGAAGCTTTCTTT; CDR3 protein: CASKTGGANTEAFF
V gene: TRBV7-6; J gene: TRBJ2-7; clone size: NA; D gene: NA; CDR3 DNA: TGTGCCAGCAGAAATACAGGCTCCTACGAGCAGTACTTC; CDR3 protein: CASRNTGSYEQYF
V gene: TRBV11-2; J gene: TRBJ2-3; clone size: NA; D gene: TRBD1; CDR3 DNA: TGTGCCAGCAGCTACCCGACAGGGGGCGCCGGAGCAGATACGCAGTATTTT; CDR3 protein: CASSYPTGGAGADTQYF
V gene: TRBV2; J gene: TRBJ2-1; clone size: NA; D gene: NA; CDR3 DNA: TGTGCCAGGGGTGGGGGGAATGAGCAGTTCTTC; CDR3 protein: CARGGGNEQFF
V gene: TRBV7-2; J gene: TRBJ1-5; clone size: NA; D gene: NA; CDR3 DNA: TGTGCCAGCAGCACCTGGACAGATCAGCCCCAGCATTTT; CDR3 protein: CASSTWTDQPQHF
V gene: TRBV7-2; J gene: TRBJ2-3; clone size: NA; D gene: TRBD2; CDR3 DNA: TGTGCCAGCAGGTTGGACCCCTTAGCGGGGGGGCCCAGAGATACGCAGTATTTT; CDR3 protein: CASRLDPLAGGPRDTQYF
V gene: TRBV4-2; J gene: TRBJ2-3; clone size: NA; D gene: NA; CDR3 DNA: TGTGCCAGCAGCCGCTCCGGAGGGACCCGCAGCACAGATACGCAGTATTTT; CDR3 protein: CASSRSGGTRSTDTQYF
V gene: TRBV5-4; J gene: TRBJ1-1; clone size: few; D gene: TRBD1; CDR3 DNA: TGTGCCAGCAGCTTCTACAGGGGGCGGAACACTGAAGCTTTCTTT; CDR3 protein: CASSFYRGRNTEAFF
V gene: TRBV7-2; J gene: TRBJ2-7; clone size: NA; D gene: NA; CDR3 DNA: TGTGCCAGCAGCCCCCGGACAGATTATGAGCAGTACTTC; CDR3 protein: CASSPRTDYEQYF
V gene: TRBV15; J gene: TRBJ2-1; clone size: once; D gene: TRBD2; CDR3 DNA: TGTGCCACCAGCATACATCAGCTCAGGACTAGCGGGGGGCCGAGGATCAATGAGCAGTTCTTC; CDR3 protein: CATSIHQLRTSGGPRINEQFF
V gene: TRBV9; J gene: TRBJ1-6; clone size: NA; D gene: NA; CDR3 DNA: TGTGCCAGCAGCCCTGATAGGACAGCTCAACTGAACCTTTCACCCCTCCACTTT; CDR3 protein: CASSPDRTAQLNLSPLHF
V gene: TRBV6-1; J gene: TRBJ1-5; clone size: NA; D gene: NA; CDR3 DNA: TGTGCCAGCAGTGAAGCGCTCGCGGGAGTTAGCAATCAGCCCCAGCATTTT; CDR3 protein: CASSEALAGVSNQPQHF
V gene: TRBV7-7; J gene: TRBJ2-2; clone size: NA; D gene: TRBD1; CDR3 DNA: TGTGCCAGCAGCTCAGCCGGGACAGCAAACACCGGGGAGCTGTTTTTT; CDR3 protein: CASSSAGTANTGELFF
V gene: TRBV19; J gene: TRBJ1-1; clone size: NA; D gene: NA; CDR3 DNA: TGTGCCAGTAGATCGACAGGAAACACTGAAGCTTTCTTT; CDR3 protein: CASRSTGNTEAFF
V gene: TRBV5-4; J gene: TRBJ2-3; clone size: NA; D gene: TRBD2; CDR3 DNA: TGTGCCAGCAGCTTAACTTCGTGGGGAGGGGCCACAGATACGCAGTATTTT; CDR3 protein: CASSLTSWGGATDTQYF
V gene: TRBV5-6; J gene: TRBJ2-2; clone size: NA; D gene: TRBD1; CDR3 DNA: TGTGCCAGCAGCCTCGGACAGGGGGCGGGCGGGGAGCTGTTTTTT; CDR3 protein: CASSLGQGAGGELFF
V gene: TRBV7-2; J gene: TRBJ2-7; clone size: once; D gene: TRBD1; CDR3 DNA: TGTGCCAGCAGCGCCGGACAGGGGGCCCCCTACGAGCAGTACTTC; CDR3 protein: CASSAGQGAPYEQYF
V gene: TRBV21-1; J gene: TRBJ1-1; clone size: few; D gene: NA; CDR3 DNA: TGTGCCAGCAGCCCGTCGGGACACCCGAACACTGAAGCTTTCTTT; CDR3 protein: CASSPSGHPNTEAFF
V gene: TRBV28; J gene: TRBJ2-1; clone size: once; D gene: TRBD2; CDR3 DNA: TGTGCCAGCGGAGGCTCGGGGGGACGAAACAATGAGCAGTTCTTC; CDR3 protein: CASGGSGGRNNEQFF
V gene: TRBV2; J gene: TRBJ2-7; clone size: NA; D gene: TRBD2; CDR3 DNA: TGTGCCAGCAAAAGCGGGGGACCCTACGAGCAGTACTTC; CDR3 protein: CASKSGGPYEQYF
V gene: TRBV7-6; J gene: TRBJ2-3; clone size: NA; D gene: TRBD2; CDR3 DNA: TGTGCCAGCAGCTTAAGGGGGACTAGCGGGCGGGATACGCAGTATTTT; CDR3 protein: CASSLRGTSGRDTQYF
V gene: TRBV7-3; J gene: TRBJ2-3; clone size: NA; D gene: NA; CDR3 DNA: TGTGCCAGCAGCAGAAACAGGGGCACAGATACGCAGTATTTT; CDR3 protein: CASSRNRGTDTQYF
V gene: TRBV4-2; J gene: TRBJ2-1; clone size: NA; D gene: NA; CDR3 DNA: TGTGCCAGCAGCCAAGCTGCGGGTCCGAGCGAGCAGTTCTTC; CDR3 protein: CASSQAAGPSEQFF
V gene: TRBV29-1; J gene: TRBJ2-1; clone size: NA; D gene: TRBD2; CDR3 DNA: TGCAGCGGGAAAGCGGGGGGGTTTTCGTCCGAGCAGTTCTTC; CDR3 protein: CSGKAGGFSSEQFF
V gene: TRBV4-3; J gene: TRBJ2-6; clone size: NA; D gene: NA; CDR3 DNA: TGCGCCAGCAGGGACAGACAAAATGGGGCCAACGTCCTGACTTTC; CDR3 protein: CASRDRQNGANVLTF
V gene: TRBV7-9; J gene: TRBJ2-5; clone size: NA; D gene: TRBD1; CDR3 DNA: TGTGCCAGCAGCTCCCGGGACAGTCAAGAGACCCAGTACTTC; CDR3 protein: CASSSRDSQETQYF
V gene: TRBV10-3; J gene: TRBJ1-2; clone size: few; D gene: NA; CDR3 DNA: TGTGCCATCAGTGAAGTTGTGGGGGGTGCCTATGGCTACACCTTC; CDR3 protein: CAISEVVGGAYGYTF
V gene: TRBV30; J gene: TRBJ1-3; clone size: NA; D gene: NA; CDR3 DNA: TGTGCCTGGAGCACACTGCTCAGGGTTTCTGGAAACACCATATATTTT; CDR3 protein: CAWSTLLRVSGNTIYF
V gene: TRBV14; J gene: TRBJ2-1; clone size: NA; D gene: NA; CDR3 DNA: TGTGCCAGCAGCCCCCTAAGGGGCTTAATGGACAATGAGCAGTTCTTC; CDR3 protein: CASSPLRGLMDNEQFF
V gene: TRBV14; J gene: TRBJ1-6; clone size: NA; D gene: NA; CDR3 DNA: TGTGCCAGCAGCCAAGATAGGACCACAGGGTATAATTCACCCCTCCACTTT; CDR3 protein: CASSQDRTTGYNSPLHF
V gene: TRBV7-3; J gene: TRBJ1-2; clone size: NA; D gene: NA; CDR3 DNA: TGTGCCAGTAGCTTAAGGGCAGGGTCTGGCTACACCTTC; CDR3 protein: CASSLRAGSGYTF
V gene: TRBV19; J gene: TRBJ1-3; clone size: NA; D gene: TRBD1; CDR3 DNA: TGTGCCAGTAGAGGAGATGGACAGGCTCAAAACACCATATATTTT; CDR3 protein: CASRGDGQAQNTIYF
V gene: TRBV7-9; J gene: TRBJ1-2; clone size: NA; D gene: NA; CDR3 DNA: TGTGCCAGCAGCTCGACTATTACAGGGAGAGGGGACTATGGCTACACCTTC; CDR3 protein: CASSSTITGRGDYGYTF
V gene: TRBV7-3; J gene: TRBJ2-7; clone size: few; D gene: TRBD2; CDR3 DNA: TGTGCCAGCAGCCTCGGGCGGCTAGCGGGGTTAGACGAGCAGTACTTC; CDR3 protein: CASSLGRLAGLDEQYF
V gene: TRBV5-6; J gene: TRBJ1-1; clone size: NA; D gene: NA; CDR3 DNA: TGTGCCAGCAGCTTGACGGGGAACACTGAAGCTTTCTTT; CDR3 protein: CASSLTGNTEAFF
V gene: TRBV19; J gene: TRBJ2-1; clone size: NA; D gene: TRBD2; CDR3 DNA: TGTGCCAGTAGTAGTAGTCTAGCGGGGGGGCGAGGTGAGCAGTTCTTC; CDR3 protein: CASSSSLAGGRGEQFF
V gene: TRBV6-5; J gene: TRBJ2-7; clone size: NA; D gene: TRBD1; CDR3 DNA: TGTGCCAGCAAAGAGGGACAGGGGTCGTACGAGCAGTACTTC; CDR3 protein: CASKEGQGSYEQYF
V gene: TRBV18; J gene: TRBJ1-1; clone size: NA; D gene: TRBD1; CDR3 DNA: TGTGCCAGCTCACCGGGGACAGGGGGTGACACTGAAGCTTTCTTT; CDR3 protein: CASSPGTGGDTEAFF
V gene: TRBV7-2; J gene: TRBJ2-1; clone size: few; D gene: NA; CDR3 DNA: TGTGCCAGCACCCCTCGGAGCTCCTACAATGAGCAGTTCTTC; CDR3 protein: CASTPRSSYNEQFF
V gene: TRBV2; J gene: TRBJ1-5; clone size: NA; D gene: TRBD1; CDR3 DNA: TGTGCCAGCAAACTGGACAGGGGCAATCAGCCCCAGCATTTT; CDR3 protein: CASKLDRGNQPQHF
V gene: TRBV15; J gene: TRBJ2-1; clone size: NA; D gene: TRBD1; CDR3 DNA: TGTGCCACCGCGCCCCGTCCGGGACAGGGGGCCGTCTTCGATGAGCAGTTCTTC; CDR3 protein: CATAPRPGQGAVFDEQFF
V gene: TRBV19; J gene: TRBJ2-7; clone size: NA; D gene: NA; CDR3 DNA: TGTGCCAGTAGTATTACTTCAGGGATCGAGCAGTACTTC; CDR3 protein: CASSITSGIEQYF
V gene: TRBV19; J gene: TRBJ1-3; clone size: NA; D gene: TRBD1; CDR3 DNA: TGTGCCAGTCGACAGGGAACCGGAAACACCATATATTTT; CDR3 protein: CASRQGTGNTIYF
V gene: TRBV9; J gene: TRBJ2-3; clone size: NA; D gene: NA; CDR3 DNA: TGTGCCAGCAGACCAACAGGGTGGGACAGCACAGATACGCAGTATTTT; CDR3 protein: CASRPTGWDSTDTQYF
V gene: TRBV13; J gene: TRBJ1-2; clone size: NA; D gene: NA; CDR3 DNA: TGTGCCAGCAGAGTGGCAGGGGTTTTGGATGGCTACACCTTC; CDR3 protein: CASRVAGVLDGYTF
V gene: TRBV5-1; J gene: TRBJ1-2; clone size: NA; D gene: TRBD1; CDR3 DNA: TGCGCCAGCAGCTTGGATGGGACAGGATATGGCTACACCTTC; CDR3 protein: CASSLDGTGYGYTF